The source of this T cell receptor beta chain is a study of cytomegalovirus exposure and HLA in healthy donors. The germline CDR1 and CDR2 sequences are MGHRA and YSYEKL. This CDR3 is 15 amino acids long. With V trimmed by 0 bases and J by 4 bases, 1 base remained unmatched. The PCR had 60 Vbeta and 13 Jbeta primers. Profiled with immunoSEQ multiplex PCR; TCRdb holds only in-frame clones, not every one. The table lists about 140,000 clones, about four fifths of them singletons, with around 2.5% in the top ten. Sequencing was performed on PBMCs. This TCR was recovered from a woman aged 18-29 years in good health and CMV-seropositive. The chain uses TRBV4-1 and TRBJ2-1; 9 nucleotides match TRBD1. CDR3 DNA sequence: TGCGCCAGCAGCCAAGAGGGACAGGGTTACAATGAGCAGTTCTTC. Encoded protein: CASSQEGQGYNEQFF.